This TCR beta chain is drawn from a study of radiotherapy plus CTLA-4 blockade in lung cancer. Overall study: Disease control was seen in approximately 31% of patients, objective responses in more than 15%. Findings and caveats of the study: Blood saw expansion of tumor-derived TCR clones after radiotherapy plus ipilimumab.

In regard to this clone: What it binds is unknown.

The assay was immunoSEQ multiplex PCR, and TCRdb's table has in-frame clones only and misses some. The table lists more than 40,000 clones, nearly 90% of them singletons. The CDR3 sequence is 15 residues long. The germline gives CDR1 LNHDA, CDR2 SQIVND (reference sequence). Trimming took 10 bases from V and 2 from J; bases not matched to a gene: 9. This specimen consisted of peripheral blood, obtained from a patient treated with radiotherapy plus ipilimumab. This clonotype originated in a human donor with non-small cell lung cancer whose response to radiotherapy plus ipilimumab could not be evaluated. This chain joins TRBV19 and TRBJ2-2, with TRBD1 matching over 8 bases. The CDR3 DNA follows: TGTGCCACCAACAGACAGGGGATAAACACCGGGGAGCTGTTTTTT. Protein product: CATNRQGINTGELFF.